A selection of T cell receptor beta chains follows, all from one sample in a study of molecular identifiers for immune sequencing clone quantification. TCRdb re-called the PCR reads with MiXCR, one entry per CDR3 protein. The sample has fewer than 350,000 distinct CDR3 sequences; roughly a quarter are singletons. Source material: naive CD8+ T cells from blood, with Jurkat cell RNA spiked in. The receptors here all came from a human donor in good health. Some libraries in this study had Jurkat cell RNA spiked in. Both conserved end residues are part of each CDR3. The order of the fields is J gene, D gene, V gene, clone size, CDR3 length, CDR3 protein, CDR3 DNA. The D gene is left open where the match is weak. The listing skips clone size in some rows; elsewhere it reads once, few, many or a size class.

TRBJ2-3 NA TRBV24-1 many 19 CATSDLGLRAPQGTDTQYF TGTGCCACCAGTGATTTGGGACTCCGGGCCCCCCAAGGCACAGATACGCAGTATTTT
TRBJ2-3 NA TRBV13 NA 15 CASSLTGTAGDTQYF TGTGCCAGCAGCTTAACCGGGACGGCCGGAGATACGCAGTATTTT
TRBJ2-6 NA TRBV20-1 NA 16 CSARDHPSSGANVLTF TGCAGTGCTAGGGACCACCCTAGTTCTGGGGCCAACGTCCTGACTTTC
TRBJ2-5 NA TRBV20-1 few 14 CSARPVGGGETQYF TGCAGTGCTAGACCCGTGGGAGGCGGGGAGACCCAGTACTTC
TRBJ2-7 NA TRBV19 NA 14 CVSSIAGQAYEQYF TGTGTCAGTAGTATAGCTGGGCAGGCCTACGAGCAGTACTTC
TRBJ2-7 NA TRBV7-9 many 12 CASSGVEGEQYF TGTGCCAGCAGCGGGGTCGAGGGGGAGCAGTACTTC
TRBJ2-7 TRBD1 TRBV5-1 few 16 CASSPQLGTGTYEQYF TGCGCCAGCAGCCCTCAATTGGGGACAGGGACCTACGAGCAGTACTTC
TRBJ1-1 NA TRBV12-3/TRBV12-4 many 12 CASSLGITEAFF TGTGCCAGCAGTTTGGGCATCACTGAAGCTTTCTTT
TRBJ2-2 NA TRBV7-9 many 16 CASSSAGTRGTGELFF TGTGCCAGCAGCTCCGCAGGGACTCGAGGCACCGGGGAGCTGTTTTTT
TRBJ2-3 NA TRBV27 few 13 CASRGDWADTQYF TGTGCCAGCAGGGGGGACTGGGCGGATACGCAGTATTTT
TRBJ2-7 NA TRBV28 NA 15 CASRTRDIYTYEQCF TGTGCCAGCAGGACCCGGGACATCTATACCTACGAGCAGTGCTTC
TRBJ2-3 TRBD2 TRBV12-3/TRBV12-4 NA 16 CASSLGTSGVGDTQYF TGTGCCAGCAGTTTGGGGACTAGCGGGGTAGGAGATACGCAGTATTTT
TRBJ2-3 NA TRBV10-3 few 16 CAISESTTSSTDTQYF TGTGCCATCAGTGAGTCTACTACCTCTAGCACAGATACGCAGTATTTT
TRBJ2-7 NA TRBV20-1 NA 15 CSAPHVGTAPYEQYF TGCAGTGCTCCTCACGTGGGGACGGCCCCTTACGAGCAGTACTTC
TRBJ1-4 NA TRBV4-2 NA 16 CASSQEAHGRGEKLFF TGTGCCAGCAGCCAAGAGGCACATGGTCGGGGTGAAAAACTGTTTTTT
TRBJ2-2 TRBD1 TRBV6-2/TRBV6-3 NA 15 CASRFGTANTGELFF TGTGCCAGCAGATTCGGGACAGCGAACACCGGGGAGCTGTTTTTT
TRBJ2-5 TRBD2 TRBV7-2 many 14 CASSFSGGGETQYF TGTGCCAGCAGCTTTAGCGGGGGGGGTGAGACCCAGTACTTC
TRBJ2-3 TRBD1 TRBV27 NA 15 CASNYQGAATDTQYF TGTGCCAGCAATTATCAGGGGGCTGCAACAGATACGCAGTATTTT
TRBJ2-3 NA TRBV12-3/TRBV12-4 many 14 CASSLGFGEDTQYF TGTGCCAGCAGTTTAGGTTTCGGGGAAGATACGCAGTATTTT
TRBJ2-7 NA TRBV12-3/TRBV12-4 few 14 CASSLDSHSYEQYF TGTGCCAGCAGTTTGGACAGCCACTCCTACGAGCAGTACTTC
TRBJ1-5 TRBD1 TRBV5-4 many 14 CASSLGGQGQPQHF TGTGCCAGCAGCTTGGGGGGACAGGGACAGCCCCAGCATTTT
TRBJ2-7 NA TRBV20-1 NA 15 CSARDQGWSSYEQYF TGCAGTGCTAGAGACCAGGGATGGTCGTCCTACGAGCAGTACTTC
TRBJ2-1 TRBD2 TRBV27 many 14 CASSSGGRRGEQFF TGTGCCAGCAGTTCGGGGGGGCGGAGGGGAGAGCAGTTCTTC
TRBJ2-7 NA TRBV5-4 many 15 CASSLEGVSHYEQYF TGTGCCAGCAGCTTGGAAGGGGTTTCCCACTACGAGCAGTACTTC
TRBJ1-1 NA TRBV30 many 13 CAWRWAGPEGAFF TGTGCCTGGAGATGGGCAGGGCCGGAGGGAGCTTTCTTT
TRBJ2-5 NA TRBV9 many 14 CASSDGQNQETQYF TGTGCCAGCAGCGACGGACAAAATCAAGAGACCCAGTACTTC
TRBJ1-1 TRBD1 TRBV2 many 14 CASSEGQTNTEAFF TGTGCCAGCAGTGAGGGACAGACGAACACTGAAGCTTTCTTT
TRBJ2-1 TRBD1 TRBV20-1 few 15 CSARARDRVWNEQFF TGCAGTGCTAGAGCACGAGACAGGGTTTGGAATGAGCAGTTCTTC
TRBJ2-1 NA TRBV27 few 13 CASSLVPNNEQFF TGTGCCAGCAGTTTGGTGCCCAACAATGAGCAGTTCTTC
TRBJ2-6 NA TRBV12-3/TRBV12-4 NA 14 CACTPFSGANVLTF TGTGCCTGCACCCCGTTCTCTGGGGCCAACGTCCTGACTTTC
TRBJ2-1 TRBD1 TRBV7-2 few 12 CASSPGGSEQFF TGTGCCAGCAGCCCAGGGGGCAGTGAGCAGTTCTTC
TRBJ1-6 NA TRBV12-3/TRBV12-4 few 14 CASSGGGWDSPLHF TGTGCCAGCAGTGGGGGAGGGTGGGATTCACCCCTCCACTTT
TRBJ1-6 NA TRBV20-1 many 15 CSADPPREKNSPLHF TGCAGTGCTGATCCCCCCAGGGAAAAAAATTCACCCCTCCACTTT
TRBJ1-1 TRBD1 TRBV7-9 many 13 CASSFQDRVESFF TGTGCCAGCAGCTTTCAAGACAGGGTGGAATCTTTCTTT
TRBJ1-5 TRBD1 TRBV2 NA 17 CAGSEDPGTATVQPQHF TGTGCCGGCAGTGAAGACCCAGGGACAGCTACCGTCCAGCCCCAGCATTTT
TRBJ2-6 NA TRBV7-2 many 17 CASSFPAVRPGANVLTF TGTGCCAGCAGCTTTCCAGCGGTACGGCCTGGGGCCAACGTCCTGACTTTC
TRBJ2-7 TRBD1 TRBV29-1 NA 14 CSVAPGQGMYEQYF TGCAGCGTAGCACCGGGACAGGGAATGTACGAGCAGTACTTC
TRBJ2-1 NA TRBV7-9 NA 18 CASSSGPGPASSYNEQFF TGTGCCAGCAGCTCGGGACCTGGACCTGCTAGCTCCTACAATGAGCAGTTCTTC
TRBJ2-7 NA TRBV7-9 many 16 CASSLGGGPPAYEQYF TGTGCCAGCAGCTTGGGGGGCGGACCCCCGGCCTACGAGCAGTACTTC
TRBJ1-1 NA TRBV27 many 13 CASRSGGPAEAFF TGTGCCAGCAGATCCGGAGGGCCCGCTGAAGCTTTCTTT
TRBJ1-2 TRBD1 TRBV2 many 15 CASSEWTGTKNGYTF TGTGCCAGCAGTGAGTGGACAGGGACAAAAAATGGCTACACCTTC
TRBJ2-5 TRBD1 TRBV4-1 few 16 CASSPDGTGVGETQYF TGCGCCAGCAGCCCGGACGGGACAGGGGTTGGAGAGACCCAGTACTTC
TRBJ2-7 TRBD1 TRBV20-1 many 15 CSARSGTGGPAEQYF TGCAGTGCTAGATCGGGGACAGGGGGCCCCGCCGAGCAGTACTTC
TRBJ2-5 NA TRBV10-3 NA 14 CAFRRQSSQETQYF TGTGCCTTCAGAAGACAGTCTTCGCAAGAGACCCAGTACTTC
TRBJ2-3 TRBD2 TRBV28 NA 15 CASRGTSGSTDTQYF TGTGCCAGCAGGGGGACTAGCGGAAGCACAGATACGCAGTATTTT
TRBJ1-5 NA TRBV6-5 many 15 CASRIGPDFNQPQHF TGTGCCAGCAGAATCGGACCGGATTTTAATCAGCCCCAGCATTTT
TRBJ1-1 TRBD1 TRBV6-5 many 15 CASSYSGQSNTEAFF TGTGCCAGCAGTTACTCGGGACAGTCGAACACTGAAGCTTTCTTT
TRBJ2-1 NA TRBV11-2 many 12 CASSGINVEQFF TGTGCCAGCAGCGGTATAAATGTCGAGCAGTTCTTC
TRBJ2-3 TRBD1 TRBV20-1 NA 20 CGVYPRDRGQGGPSTDTQYF TGCGGTGTCTATCCCCGGGACAGGGGGCAGGGAGGGCCTAGTACAGATACGCAGTATTTT
TRBJ2-3 NA TRBV12-3/TRBV12-4 NA 14 CASSLRESTDTQYF TGTGCCAGCAGTTTAAGGGAGAGCACAGATACGCAGTATTTT
TRBJ2-5 NA TRBV9 once 15 CANSVDGGVQETQYF TGTGCCAACAGCGTAGACGGAGGGGTACAAGAGACCCAGTACTTC
TRBJ1-1 TRBD1 TRBV5-4 NA 15 CASSSLLDRDTEAFF TGTGCCAGCAGCTCTCTACTCGACAGGGACACTGAAGCTTTCTTT
TRBJ1-2 NA TRBV7-9 NA 12 CASSLESGDVHF TGTGCCAGCAGCTTAGAAAGCGGAGACGTCCACTTC
TRBJ2-7 TRBD2 TRBV29-1 few 15 CSVVSPGGLSYEQYF TGCAGCGTTGTTTCACCGGGAGGACTGAGCTACGAGCAGTACTTC
TRBJ2-7 NA TRBV20-1 few 15 CSARDKVTLSYEQYF TGCAGTGCTAGAGATAAGGTAACTCTCTCCTACGAGCAGTACTTC